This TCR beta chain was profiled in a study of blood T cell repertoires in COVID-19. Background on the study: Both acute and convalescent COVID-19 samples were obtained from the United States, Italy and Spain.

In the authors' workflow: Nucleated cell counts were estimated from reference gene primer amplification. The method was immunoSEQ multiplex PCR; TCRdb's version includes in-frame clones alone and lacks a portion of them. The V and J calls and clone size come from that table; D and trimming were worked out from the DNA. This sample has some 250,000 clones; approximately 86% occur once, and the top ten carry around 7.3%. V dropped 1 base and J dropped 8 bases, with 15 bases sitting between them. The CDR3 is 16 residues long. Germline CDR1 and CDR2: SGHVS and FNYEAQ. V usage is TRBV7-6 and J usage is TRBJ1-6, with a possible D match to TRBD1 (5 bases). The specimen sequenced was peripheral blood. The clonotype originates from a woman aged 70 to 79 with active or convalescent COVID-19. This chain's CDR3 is CASSLDFTDNYSPLHF. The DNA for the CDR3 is TGTGCCAGCAGCTTAGATTTCACGGACAATTATTCACCCCTCCACTTT.